A single sample gave rise to the 25 T cell receptor beta chains below, sequenced in a study of T cell changes during pregnancy in multiple sclerosis. The repertoire was sequenced with immunoSEQ multiplex PCR; TCRdb's copy has only in-frame clones and lacks some. In the table there are 66,000 or so clones, approximately 90% of which are singletons. Specimen: peripheral blood, collected in the first trimester of pregnancy. These receptor sequences come from a female donor in good health, enrolled as a control in a pregnancy study.

The chain carries TRBV29-1 and TRBJ2-5; no firm D call. Deletions cut 4 bases from V and 1 base from J, with 7 bases between. This CDR3 spans 12 amino acids. CDR1 is SQVTM, CDR2 ANQGSEA, per germline. CDR3 nucleotide sequence: TGCAGCGTTGCAAACACCCAAGAGACCCAGTACTTC. Residues: CSVANTQETQYF.

This clone was counted a single time. The rearrangement joins TRBV7-2 to TRBJ2-5, with D possibly matching TRBD1 (6 bases). Germline assignment: CDR1 SGHTA and CDR2 FQGNSA. The CDR3 has 15 residues. The germline V and J ends were trimmed by 5 bases and 0 bases, with 13 bases remaining between them. In DNA, the CDR3 is TGTGCCAGCAGCCTACAGGGAGAGTACCAAGAGACCCAGTACTTC. It is translated as CASSLQGEYQETQYF.

The CDR3 loop reads CASSQRQNLAKNIQYF. The CDR3 coding sequence is TGTGCCAGCAGCCAAAGACAAAACCTAGCCAAAAACATTCAGTACTTC. The chain employs TRBV7-2 and TRBJ2-4; D unclear. CDR3 length: 16 amino acids. Germline CDR1 SGHTA, CDR2 FQGNSA. The V gene lost 5 bases and the J gene lost 0 bases, with 14 bases spanning the gap.

The chain joins TRBV18 to TRBJ2-7, with 8 bases fitting TRBD2. Germline CDR1 reads KGHSH; CDR2 reads LQKENI. The CDR3 has 16 residues. Trimming took 2 bases from V and 4 from J; bases not matched to a gene: 10. As DNA, the CDR3 is TGTGCCAGCTCACCAGGCCAGGGAGGACTAGCTTACGAGCAGTACTTC. Protein: CASSPGQGGLAYEQYF.

This sequence joins TRBV4-1 and TRBJ2-6, with 7 bases that match TRBD2. This CDR3 comprises 18 residues. Per germline, CDR1 MGHRA and CDR2 YSYEKL. The V gene end was trimmed by 1 base and the J gene end by 0 bases; junction bases not matched to a gene: 6. The CDR3 region is CASSQVGRDYSGANVLTF. CDR3 nucleotides: TGCGCCAGCAGCCAAGTGGGCAGGGACTACTCTGGGGCCAACGTCCTGACTTTC.

V gene TRBV4-2 combines with J gene TRBJ2-6; TRBD1 matches 7 bases. CDR3 length: 18 amino acids. Looked up from germline, CDR1 is LGHNA and CDR2 is YNFKEQ. V shed 4 bases and J 0 bases; nucleotides not matched to a gene: 9. CDR3 coding DNA: TGTGCCAGCAGCCGGGAGTACAGGGGCTTCTCTGGGGCCAACGTCCTGACTTTC. Residues: CASSREYRGFSGANVLTF.

The chain uses TRBV7-9 and TRBJ2-7, with 7 bases identical to TRBD1. After removal of 4 bases from V and 0 bases from J, the junction contained 3 bases not matched to a gene. Germline loops: CDR1 SEHNR, CDR2 FQNEAQ (reference sequence). The CDR3 runs 14 residues. CDR3 sequence (DNA): TGTGCCAGCAGCTGGGGACAGAGCTCCTACGAGCAGTACTTC. Its protein is CASSWGQSSYEQYF. Drawing the rest from reference TRBV7-9 and TRBJ2-7, the complete variable domain is DTGVSQNPRHKITKRGQNVTFRCDPISEHNRLYWYRQTLGQGPEFLTYFQNEAQLEKSRLLSDRFSAERPKGSFSTLEIQRTEQGDSAMYLCASSWGQSSYEQYFGPGTRLTVT.

The chain uses TRBV25-1 and TRBJ2-2; 11 bases agree with TRBD1. Germline V gene data show CDR1 as MGHDK and CDR2 as SYGVNS. Trimming at V came to 6 bases and at J to 6 bases, leaving 6 bases not matched to a gene. CDR3 length: 15 amino acids. CDR3 coding DNA: TGTGCCAGCAGACCCGGACAGGGGGCCGCCGGGGAGCTGTTTTTT. Amino acids: CASRPGQGAAGELFF.

The chain links TRBV10-3 to TRBJ2-1, with 9 bases lining up with TRBD2. The germline CDR1 and CDR2 sequences are ENHRY and SYGVKD. CDR3 length: 13 amino acids. J gave up 8 bases and V 6 bases, and 5 bases lay outside the gene matches. The CDR3, as DNA: TGTGCCATCAGGGCGGGGGGGCCGGATGAGCAGTTCTTC. Translating it yields CAIRAGGPDEQFF.

The chain is built from TRBV5-4 and TRBJ1-5; D might be TRBD1 (5 bases). Looked up from germline, CDR1 is SGHNT and CDR2 is YYREEE (reference sequence). This CDR3 region has 15 residues. V was shortened by 0 bases and J by 4 bases, with 11 bases between the two germline ends. The CDR3: CASSLDGHPNQPQHF. CDR3 DNA: TGTGCCAGCAGCTTGGACGGACATCCGAATCAGCCCCAGCATTTT.

The V gene is TRBV10-3, the J gene TRBJ1-2; 8 bases align to TRBD1. CDR1 and CDR2 from the germline V gene are ENHRY and SYGVKD. J gave up 4 bases and V 3 bases, and 7 bases lay outside the gene matches. The CDR3 totals 15 residues. This CDR3 reads CAISDTGGRAYGYTF. The CDR3, as DNA: TGTGCCATCAGTGATACAGGGGGGCGCGCCTATGGCTACACCTTC.

V usage is TRBV23-1 and J usage is TRBJ1-1; 9 positions agree with TRBD1. TRBV23-1 counts as an open reading frame of uncertain function. The CDR3 length is 13 residues. Germline trimming cut 3 bases from V and 11 bases from J; bases unmatched to any gene: 7. In DNA, the CDR3 is TGCGCCAGCAGTCATCCCGGACAGGGGCCGGCTTTCTTT. Its protein product is CASSHPGQGPAFF.

The chain links TRBV29-1 to TRBJ1-5; D unresolved. Germline CDR1 and CDR2: SQVTM and ANQGSEA. Trimming removed 5 bases at V and 0 bases at J, with 8 bases between. This CDR3 comprises 13 residues. The CDR3 DNA reads as TGCAGCGTTCTTGAGAATAGCAATCAGCCCCAGCATTTT. Translating it yields CSVLENSNQPQHF.

This chain uses TRBV4-1 with TRBJ2-7; the match to TRBD2 covers 7 bases. This CDR3 contains 16 residues. The V and J ends lost 3 bases and 1 base, in that order; junction bases with no gene match: 9. Germline V gives CDR1 MGHRA, CDR2 YSYEKL. CDR3: CASSQNFGLVSYEQYF. The CDR3 coding sequence is TGCGCCAGCAGCCAGAACTTTGGACTAGTTTCCTACGAGCAGTACTTC.

The chain has TRBV5-4 and TRBJ1-2; the D gene is possibly TRBD1 (5 bases). This CDR3 spans 13 amino acids. CDR1 and CDR2 from the germline V gene are SGHNT and YYREEE (reference sequence). V was clipped by 4 bases and J by 8 bases, with 15 bases between them. The CDR3, as DNA: TGTGCCAGCAGCGAGGGACTCACCAGAGGCTACACCTTC. The encoded protein is CASSEGLTRGYTF.

This chain joins TRBV5-1 and TRBJ1-3; 8 nucleotides match TRBD1. Germline values: CDR1 SGHRS, CDR2 YFSETQ. Losses at the gene ends were 0 bases for V and 0 bases for J; bases not matched to a gene: 14. The CDR3 is made up of 20 amino acids. The CDR3 is CASSLVPRYQGTGSGNTIYF. The DNA for the CDR3 is TGCGCCAGCAGCTTGGTCCCCAGATATCAGGGGACAGGCTCTGGAAACACCATATATTTT.

This clone showed up just once. J is TRBJ1-3 and V is TRBV2; D is unresolved. V shed 6 bases and J shed 4 bases, with 7 bases lying between them. CDR1 SNHLY and CDR2 FYNNEI come from the germline V gene. CDR3 length: 12 residues. The CDR3 DNA reads TGTGCCAGCAGGACTCCCGGAAACACCATATATTTT. It translates to CASRTPGNTIYF.

The chain recombines TRBV7-8 with TRBJ2-7, with TRBD1 matching 7 bases. CDR1 and CDR2 from the germline V gene are SGHVS and FQNEAQ. The CDR3 runs 14 residues. With V trimmed by 3 bases and J by 0 bases, 2 bases remained unmatched. The CDR3 DNA reads as TGTGCCAGCAGCTTGACAGGGTCCTCCTACGAGCAGTACTTC. The encoded protein is CASSLTGSSYEQYF.

The chain has TRBV7-3 and TRBJ1-2; D may be TRBD1 (5 bases). The germline V gene encodes CDR1 SGHTA and CDR2 FQGTGA. This CDR3 is built from 15 residues. V was cut by 5 bases and J by 1 base, with 14 bases left in between. The CDR3 is CASSPGQGLNYGYTF. CDR3 nucleotides: TGTGCCAGCAGCCCCGGCCAGGGACTTAACTATGGCTACACCTTC.

This chain connects TRBV7-2 to TRBJ1-2; 7 nucleotides match TRBD1. Germline V gene sequence: CDR1 SGHTA, CDR2 FQGNSA. The CDR3 runs to 15 residues. Trimming took 6 bases from V and 8 from J; bases not matched to a gene: 15. The CDR3 DNA follows: TGTGCCAGCAGTTCTCACACCCGGGACAGAGGAGGCTACACCTTC. Its protein product is CASSSHTRDRGGYTF.

The chain combines TRBV30 with TRBJ2-7; tentatively, D is TRBD1 (5 bases). This CDR3 is 13 amino acids long. The V and J ends lost 2 bases and 3 bases respectively, with 11 bases between them. The germline gives CDR1 GTSNPN, CDR2 SVGIG (reference sequence). DNA for the CDR3: TGTGCCTGGAGTCTAAGCGACAGCTACGAGCAGTACTTC. It encodes CAWSLSDSYEQYF. Full variable domain (missing parts from reference TRBV30 and TRBJ2-7): SQTIHQWPATLVQPVGSPLSLECTVEGTSNPNLYWYRQAAGRGLQLLFYSVGIGQISSEVPQNLSASRPQDRQFILSSKKLLLSDSGFYLCAWSLSDSYEQYFGPGTRLTVT.

In this sample, this clone turned up once. This chain joins TRBV4-2 and TRBJ2-1; 8 nucleotides match TRBD2. The CDR3 has 16 residues. V gave up 0 bases and J gave up 1 base; unmatched junction bases: 2. Germline values: CDR1 LGHNA, CDR2 YNFKEQ. CDR3 loop: CASSQEGTRSYNEQFF. The CDR3 DNA is TGTGCCAGCAGCCAAGAAGGGACTAGGTCCTACAATGAGCAGTTCTTC.

The rearrangement links TRBV11-3 to TRBJ2-5, with TRBD2 matching over 12 bases. The V and J ends lost 5 bases and 2 bases, in that order; junction bases with no gene match: 6. The CDR3 has 16 residues. CDR1 is SGHNT and CDR2 is YENEEA in the germline V gene. CDR3 protein: CASSPRLAGVQETQYF. In DNA form, the CDR3 reads TGTGCCAGCAGCCCCAGACTAGCGGGGGTACAAGAGACCCAGTACTTC. Variable domain in full (rest from reference TRBV11-3 and TRBJ2-5): EAGVVQSPRYKIIEKKQPVAFWCNPISGHNTLYWYLQNLGQGPELLIRYENEEAVDDSQLPKDRFSAERLKGVDSTLKIQPAELGDSAVYLCASSPRLAGVQETQYFGPGTRLLVL.

The CDR3 DNA follows: TGTGCCAGCAGTGGACAGGGTGAGCGGGAGACCCAGTACTTC. It translates to CASSGQGERETQYF. The chain combines TRBV2 with TRBJ2-5, with TRBD1 identical over 7 bases. The CDR3 has 14 residues. J was trimmed by 5 bases and V by 4 bases; bases with no gene match: 7. CDR1 and CDR2 from the germline V gene are SNHLY and FYNNEI.

The chain couples TRBV19 to TRBJ2-5, with TRBD2 identical over 11 bases. The V and J ends lost 3 bases and 4 bases, in that order; junction bases with no gene match: 4. The CDR3 contains 15 residues. CDR1 and CDR2 from the germline V gene are LNHDA and SQIVND (reference sequence). The CDR3 DNA sequence: TGTGCCAGTAGTATTAGCGGGGGGGCCCTAGAGACCCAGTACTTC. Encoded protein: CASSISGGALETQYF.